This T cell receptor (beta chain) was sequenced in a study of T-cell memory formation after mild COVID-19 (TCRdb year 2021). Broadly, across the study: TCR sequence clusters from the two donors were found to be largely donor specific. Longitudinal TCRalpha and TCRbeta repertoire sequencing tracked T-cell clones expanding and contracting after mild COVID-19 in two donors. Two young, previously healthy adult volunteers, one female and one male, were included in the cohort. What the authors observed across the whole study: Contracting CD4+ clones were located mainly in the CM and EM memory subsets, whereas CD8+ clones were found to be enriched in EMRA. The study covered only a couple of mild cases, and larger cohorts including severe cases with pre-infection samples were considered necessary. Some responding clones were found in pre-infection memory, which suggests that pre-existing cross-reactive memory T cells took part in the SARS-CoV-2 response. Whether the second-wave clones peaking on day 37 were SARS-CoV-2 specific was not confirmed. Clones that contracted from day 15 to 85 showed balanced CD4/CD8 phenotypes, whereas a second wave of clones that expanded from day 15 to 37 leaned towards CD4+.

PBMCs were isolated by Ficoll-Paque density gradient centrifugation. The table lists this clonotype with a few counts. The antigen it recognizes is unknown. One base away there is no much larger clone; base qualities are not given. V lost 0 bases and J lost 6 bases, and the count of bases not matched to a germline gene is 9. The CDR3, cysteine through phenylalanine, is 16 amino acids long. The DNA shown is the 48-base CDR3, in frame from base 1. CDR1 is given as SGHTA and CDR2 as FQGNSA, both from the germline V gene. Sequencing relied on an Illumina NovaSeq 6000. TCRalpha and TCRbeta cDNA libraries were built by 5'RACE with constant-segment primers, adding sample barcodes and unique molecular identifiers. Trizol reagent was used to extract RNA from every sample. Amplification of the libraries took two PCR steps, and the second step added a second sample barcode plus Illumina TruSeq adapters. The libraries were sequenced on an Illumina NovaSeq using 2 x 150 bp paired-end reads. Per the original workflow: Demultiplexing of reads and collapsing into UMI-guided consensus sequences were performed with migec v1.2.7. Using mixcr v2.1.11, the UMI consensuses were aligned to TRA and TRB V and J templates and assembled into clonotypes. A clonotype was counted as expanded or contracted only if both edgeR and NoisET called the change significant, with noise models trained on biological replicates. For edgeR calls, the cutoffs were a false discovery rate-adjusted p below 0.01 and a log2 fold-change threshold of 1. As an exploratory analysis of dynamics, max-normalized trajectories of the 1000 most abundant clonotypes were examined by PCA with hierarchical clustering. Each responding clone was given a CD4 or CD8 phenotype based on the CD4+ and CD8+ repertoires, which had been sequenced separately. TCRdb redid the processing of the public reads, applying fastp at Q25 and MiXCR, and retained in-frame beta chains. When rows share a CDR3 protein, they turn into one entry using the most common DNA and genes. For this entry, the V and J calls and clone size follow TCRdb and not the study's own pipeline. Within this sample are 160,000 or so distinct CDR3 sequences, with about a third of them counted one time only. The top ten clones comprise more than 10% of the sample.

Sequencing was performed on PBMCs or a T cell subset sorted from them (not recorded which). The receptor's source is an adult woman who had mild COVID-19 (a few samples of this study predate the infection). The sample titles of this study are shuffled in the database, so cell type and time point are left out; the donor was told from shared clones. The V and J genes are TRBV7-2 and TRBJ2-5, with 8 central nucleotides matching TRBD1. The CDR3 reads CASSLAPRTGRKTQYF. The DNA sequence follows: TGTGCCAGCAGCTTAGCCCCCCGGACAGGGAGGAAGACCCAGTACTTC.